This record concerns one TCR beta chain sequence. Its cognate antigen is unknown. Scientists made TCR beta cDNA using 5'RACE template switching with UMIs. TCRdb reanalyzed the 5' RACE reads, giving one entry per CDR3 protein sequence and no DNA. The sample's table shows 500,000 to 700,000 distinct CDR3 sequences. This specimen comes from a study of T cells expressing NK-cell markers. Study at large: Researchers got TCR beta repertoires out of sorted CD3+CD56+NKG2C+, CD3+CD56+NKG2C- and CD3+CD56-NKG2C+ T cells. Just one sequenced donor of eight was HCMV-seronegative, while seven were seropositive.

The study, taken as a whole, reports: Leadership of the CD3+CD56-NKG2C+ fraction also belonged to these clonotypes in a handful of donors.

Germline values: CDR1 DFQATT, CDR2 SNEGSKA (reference sequence). This CDR3 has 15 residues. This chain links TRBV20-1 with TRBJ2-7; the D call from TCRdb, TRBD1, cannot be confirmed without DNA. Material: blood T cells: a sorted CD56 or NKG2C T cell subset, CD4+ or CD8+ T cells, or bulk PBMC T cells (not recorded which). The clonotype originates from a man younger than 30 in good health. CDR3 loop: CSARGSDRGTYEQYF.